This T cell receptor beta chain was sequenced during a study of cytomegalovirus exposure and HLA in healthy donors. Looked up from germline, CDR1 is SGHVS and CDR2 is FQNEAQ. The V and J ends lost 0 bases and 0 bases respectively, with 5 bases between them. The CDR3 is 15 amino acids. With 60 Vbeta and 13 Jbeta primers, the PCR was carried out. In the original analysis: A follow-up analysis tallied tens of millions of unique TCR beta chains, 9 million to 11 million shared. Assay: immunoSEQ multiplex PCR; the TCRdb copy retains only in-frame clones and omits some. V, J and clone size were drawn from that table, and D and trimming were deduced from the DNA. This table has 150,000 or so clones, around 75% appearing once. Study results and caveats: Compared with the roughly 670-donor mean, an Asian-associated ancestry cluster reportedly had fewer N-insertions, according to a later analysis. The classifier reportedly diagnosed cytomegalovirus status with high specificity and sensitivity. The productive fraction for most TCR beta V segments was about 90% or about 30% in an earlier analysis.

In regard to this clone: The antigen remains unidentified.

Input material: PBMCs. The TCR sequence derives from a man between 18 and 35 years old in good health and CMV-seropositive. The chain uses TRBV7-8 and TRBJ2-2; D gene ambiguous. The CDR3 sequence: CASSLAGPNTGELFF. CDR3 nucleotides: TGTGCCAGCAGCTTAGCGGGCCCGAACACCGGGGAGCTGTTTTTT.